Shown below are 17 T cell receptor beta chains from a single sample sequenced in a study of glioma-infiltrating T cells. Using RNA template, CDR3s of TCR alpha and beta were amplified with iRepertoire arm-PCR. Each CDR3 protein gets one entry after TCRdb re-called the multiplex PCR reads with MiXCR. The sample has about 400,000 distinct CDR3 sequences, about 40% seen once. Sequencing was performed on glioma tissue, nonneoplastic brain tissue, or PBMCs (not recorded which). The receptor set was obtained from a human donor with low-grade glioma or glioblastoma, undergoing nonglioma brain surgery, or in good health (not recorded which).

The rearrangement links TRBV5-1 to TRBJ1-2, with no clear D. This CDR3 region has 14 residues. Germline loops: CDR1 SGHRS, CDR2 YFSETQ. The germline V and J ends were trimmed by 2 bases and 4 bases, with 12 bases remaining between them. The CDR3, as DNA: TGCGCCAGCAGCTTTTCGCGGGCCTCCTATGGCTACACCTTC. This translates into CASSFSRASYGYTF.

The rearrangement joins TRBV3-1 to TRBJ2-1; 10 bases line up with TRBD2. CDR3 size: 14 residues. Germline V gene sequence: CDR1 LGHDT, CDR2 YNNKEL (reference sequence). With V trimmed by 3 bases and J by 9 bases, 5 bases remained unmatched. The CDR3 coding sequence is TGTGCCAGCAGCCACCTAGCGGGAGAGGGTGAGCAGTTCTTC. Translated: CASSHLAGEGEQFF.

The table lists this clonotype with many counts. The chain joins TRBV28 to TRBJ1-6; D not resolved. The CDR3 consists of 16 residues. V lost 4 bases, J lost 7 bases, and 17 bases lay in between. The germline V gene encodes CDR1 MDHEN and CDR2 SYDVKM. CDR3 sequence: CASSSPGRQTNSPLHF. CDR3 nucleotides: TGTGCCAGCAGTTCCCCGGGCAGGCAGACAAATTCACCCCTCCACTTT.

The sample holds many counts of this clonotype. V usage is TRBV27 and J usage is TRBJ2-7; D ambiguous. The CDR3 is 14 amino acids. V was clipped by 4 bases and J by 5 bases, with 15 bases between them. Germline V lookup: CDR1 MNHEY, CDR2 SMNVEV (reference sequence). The CDR3 here is CASSSLVRFHEQYF. The DNA of the CDR3 is TGTGCCAGCAGTTCCCTGGTCAGGTTCCACGAGCAGTACTTC.

Worth noting for this clonotype: A much larger clone is a single base away; this may be a read error. The chain is built from TRBV25-1 and TRBJ2-1; TRBD2 might be the D (5 bases). The V and J ends lost 4 bases and 1 base respectively, with 14 bases between them. CDR3 length: 16 amino acids. The germline gives CDR1 MGHDK, CDR2 SYGVNS. For the CDR3, the DNA is TGTGCCAGCAGTGGTCGTAGCAGGAGGTCCTACAATGAGCAGTTCTTC. Translating gives CASSGRSRRSYNEQFF. The complete variable domain, with remaining parts taken from reference TRBV25-1 and TRBJ2-1, reads EADIYQTPRYLVIGTGKKITLECSQTMGHDKMYWYQQDPGMELHLIHYSYGVNSTEKGDLSSESTVSRIRTEHFPLTLESARPSHTSQYLCASSGRSRRSYNEQFFGPGTRLTVL.

This clonotype has more than one count but fewer than ten. The chain uses TRBV7-9 and TRBJ1-5; D uncertain. Germline V gene lookup returns CDR1 SEHNR and CDR2 FQNEAQ (reference sequence). The CDR3 consists of 15 residues. V was cut by 1 base and J by 4 bases, with 11 bases left in between. This CDR3 reads CASSLDFEANQPQHF. The CDR3 region has the DNA TGTGCCAGCAGCTTAGACTTTGAGGCGAATCAGCCCCAGCATTTT.

The rearrangement joins TRBV29-1 to TRBJ2-1; D is tentatively TRBD1 or TRBD2 (6 bases each). Trimming pared 4 bases from V and 4 bases from J, leaving 14 bases between. The CDR3 is made up of 14 amino acids. Germline V CDR1 and CDR2: SQVTM, ANQGSEA. The DNA for the CDR3 is TGCAGCGTTGGAAGGAGGGGGGTATACAATGAGCAGTTCTTC. It yields the protein CSVGRRGVYNEQFF.

Notes on this clonotype: A much larger clone is a single base away; this may be a read error. The chain uses TRBV27 and TRBJ1-1; 8 positions match TRBD1. Looked up from germline, CDR1 is MNHEY and CDR2 is SMNVEV (reference sequence). This CDR3 has 15 amino acids. Trimming took 5 bases from V and 1 from J; bases not matched to a gene: 6. In DNA form, the CDR3 reads TGTGCCAGCAGTGTCTGGCAGGGGGCGAACACTGAAGCTTTCTTT. This codes for CASSVWQGANTEAFF.

The gene calls are TRBV20-1 and TRBJ2-1, with a weak D call TRBD1 (6 bases). CDR1 and CDR2 (germline): DFQATT, SNEGSKA (reference sequence). The CDR3 totals 13 residues. V lost 4 bases, J lost 4 bases, and 11 bases lay in between. The CDR3 nucleotides read TGCAGTGCTAACAGGGCAGAGTACAATGAGCAGTTCTTC. Translation: CSANRAEYNEQFF.

Regarding this clonotype: This clone may be a read error of a much larger clone one base away. The chain uses TRBV27 and TRBJ2-1; 11 bases map to TRBD2. CDR3 length equals 16 residues. Looked up from germline, CDR1 is MNHEY and CDR2 is SMNVEV (reference sequence). V shed 3 bases, J shed 5 bases, and the junction held 6 bases outside the gene matches. The CDR3 protein is CASSLYLAGGHNEQFF. CDR3 bases: TGTGCCAGCAGTTTGTACCTAGCGGGAGGCCACAATGAGCAGTTCTTC.

Concerning this clonotype itself: A much larger clone differs from this one at a single base, so this may be a read error. The rearrangement links TRBV12-3 or TRBV12-4 to TRBJ2-1, with 7 bases fitting TRBD2. After removal of 5 bases from V and 1 base from J, the junction contained 11 bases not matched to a gene. The CDR3 spans 17 residues. CDR3 residues: CASSNGLAALSYNEQFF. The CDR3 DNA follows: TGTGCCAGCAGTAACGGGCTAGCGGCTTTATCCTACAATGAGCAGTTCTTC.

The chain employs TRBV19 and TRBJ1-1, with D maybe TRBD1 (5 bases). The CDR3 is 11 residues long. The V and J ends lost 5 bases and 12 bases respectively, with 13 bases between them. Per germline, CDR1 LNHDA and CDR2 SQIVND (reference sequence). The CDR3 sequence: CASSSGTVTFF. The CDR3 bases are TGTGCCAGTAGTTCCGGGACGGTAACTTTCTTT.

For this clonotype: At one end the junction does not follow the germline gene, possibly because of a read error. The chain links TRBV4-2 to TRBJ2-1; a weak D match, TRBD2 (5 bases). CDR3 length: 16 amino acids. Germline V gene data show CDR1 as LGHNA and CDR2 as YNFKEQ. In DNA form, the CDR3 reads TGTGCCAGCAGCCAAGAAGCGGTTTATTCTAACAATGAGCAGTCCTTC. As protein: CASSQEAVYSNNEQSF.

This clonotype was seen a handful of times. The chain links TRBV2 to TRBJ2-7; a possible D gene is TRBD1 (6 bases). Germline loops: CDR1 SNHLY, CDR2 FYNNEI. Trimming cost V 6 bases and J 0 bases, with 18 bases left between them. This CDR3 is 16 amino acids long. The CDR3 sequence: CASSPPETGSSYEQYF. CDR3 bases: TGTGCCAGCAGCCCTCCCGAGACAGGTAGCTCCTACGAGCAGTACTTC.

As concerns this clonotype: Possible read error: a much larger clone is one base away. The CDR3 coding sequence is TGTGCCATCACCTATCAAAGACCCGATGAGCAGTTCTTC. Protein product: CAITYQRPDEQFF. V is TRBV10-3 and J is TRBJ2-1; D is unresolved. The V end lost 7 bases, the J end lost 8 bases, and 15 bases lay between the germline ends. This CDR3 is 13 amino acids long. CDR1 is ENHRY and CDR2 is SYGVKD in the germline V gene.

The chain links TRBV12-3 or TRBV12-4 to TRBJ2-1, with TRBD2 identical over 10 bases. V gave up 7 bases and J gave up 2 bases; unmatched junction bases: 5. This CDR3 has 15 amino acids. The CDR3 loop reads CASNPSGGAYNEQFF. The DNA for the CDR3 is TGTGCCAGCAATCCTAGCGGGGGCGCCTACAATGAGCAGTTCTTC.

This clonotype came up once. At one boundary the junction diverges from the germline segment, which might be a read error. The chain joins TRBV7-2 to TRBJ2-3; D is undetermined. This CDR3 spans 18 amino acids. Germline V lookup: CDR1 SGHTA, CDR2 FQGNSA. CDR3: CASILVSAVPPSTDTQYF. The DNA for the CDR3 is TGTGCCAGCATCTTAGTTTCGGCAGTACCTCCTAGCACAGATACGCAGTATTTT.